The clone carrying this T cell receptor beta chain was seen many times. Trimming took 0 bases from V and 6 from J; bases not matched to a gene: 11. The germline CDR1 and CDR2 sequences are SGHRS and YFSETQ. The CDR3 contains 16 residues. Via MiXCR, TCRdb re-called the 5' RACE reads, giving one row per CDR3 protein. The sample carries 210,000 or so distinct CDR3 sequences, about a quarter recorded once. These data come from a study of CD8 T cells in ankylosing spondylitis. The chain recombines TRBV5-1 with TRBJ2-7; TRBD1 matches 8 bases. The receptor comes from a male donor with ankylosing spondylitis or in good health (not recorded which). Sequencing used blood, either unsorted or a sorted T cell fraction (not recorded which). This chain's CDR3 is CASSLGPGTGRPEQYF. CDR3 bases: TGCGCCAGCAGCTTGGGCCCCGGGACAGGTCGACCCGAGCAGTACTTC.